These 16 T cell receptor beta chains were sequenced from one sample in a study of shared clonotypes between healthy human individuals. Sequencing used immunoSEQ multiplex PCR; TCRdb keeps in-frame clones, though not all of them. The sample includes some 240,000 clones, 65% to 70% seen only once; the top ten take approximately 12%. Sequenced material: memory CD4+ T cells sorted from blood. Subset of the sample: CD45RA-negative fraction. All receptors derive from a young man in good health.

V and J are TRBV6-5 and TRBJ2-2; D tentatively fits TRBD1 or TRBD2 (5 bases each). The length of the CDR3 is 14 residues. V shed 5 bases and J shed 5 bases, with 12 bases lying between them. Germline-derived CDR1 and CDR2 are MNHEY and SVGAGI. The CDR3: CASSRGVWTGELFF. The CDR3 nucleotides are TGTGCCAGCAGTCGAGGGGTCTGGACCGGGGAGCTGTTTTTT.

The chain joins TRBV7-9 to TRBJ2-2; the D is unclear. The CDR3 spans 16 residues. Germline assignment: CDR1 SEHNR and CDR2 FQNEAQ (reference sequence). V lost 2 bases, J lost 2 bases, and 12 bases lay in between. The CDR3, as DNA: TGTGCCAGCAGCTTATTTGATGGGATAAACACCGGGGAGCTGTTTTTT. Translated, it gives CASSLFDGINTGELFF.

This clone occurred once. This rearrangement joins TRBV12-5 to TRBJ2-2; TRBD2 matches at 8 bases. V lost 6 bases, J lost 1 base, and 10 bases stayed unmatched. The V gene's germline CDR1 is LGHNT and CDR2 FRNRAP. The CDR3 spans 17 residues. The CDR3 sequence: CASGQGTAGGNTGELFF. Here the CDR3 DNA reads TGTGCTAGTGGCCAAGGGACCGCGGGGGGGAACACCGGGGAGCTGTTTTTT.

V gene TRBV9 combines with J gene TRBJ2-7; no clear D gene. Germline CDR1 is SGDLS and CDR2 is YYNGEE. V was shortened by 0 bases and J by 2 bases, with 9 bases between the two germline ends. The CDR3 consists of 14 residues. The CDR3 region has the DNA TGTGCCAGCAGCGTAGGGGGTAGCCCCTACGAGCAGTACTTC. Amino acid sequence: CASSVGGSPYEQYF.

The chain combines TRBV6-1 with TRBJ1-1, with D unclear. The CDR3 runs 14 residues. V lost 4 bases and J 2 bases, leaving 11 bases between the germline ends. Per germline, CDR1 MNHNS and CDR2 SASEGT. The CDR3 coding sequence is TGTGCCAGCAGTGTGGTGAGGATCAACACTGAAGCTTTCTTT. Translation gives CASSVVRINTEAFF.

This clone was found a few times. The chain links TRBV5-1 to TRBJ2-5; D is uncertain. The V gene lost 1 base and the J gene lost 1 base, with 8 bases spanning the gap. This CDR3 region has 14 residues. The V gene's germline CDR1 is SGHRS and CDR2 YFSETQ. As DNA, the CDR3 is TGCGCCAGCAGCTTGATCGCATCCCAAGAGACCCAGTACTTC. Amino acids: CASSLIASQETQYF.

V and J are TRBV5-1 and TRBJ2-1, with D perhaps TRBD1 or TRBD2 (6 bases each). V shed 3 bases and J shed 5 bases, with 18 bases lying between them. Germline loops: CDR1 SGHRS, CDR2 YFSETQ. The CDR3 has 16 amino acids. The CDR3 nucleotides read TGCGCCAGCAGCTCCGGGCGGCTAGGGGGGCACAATGAGCAGTTCTTC. Translation gives CASSSGRLGGHNEQFF. The full variable domain, with the rest looked up from reference TRBV5-1 and TRBJ2-1, is KAGVTQTPRYLIKTRGQQVTLSCSPISGHRSVSWYQQTPGQGLQFLFEYFSETQRNKGNFPGRFSGRQFSNSRSEMNVSTLELGDSALYLCASSSGRLGGHNEQFFGPGTRLTVL.

The chain employs TRBV5-1 and TRBJ2-7; 13 bases align to TRBD2. CDR1 and CDR2 (germline): SGHRS, YFSETQ. J lost 7 bases, V lost 3 bases, and 7 bases had no gene match. This CDR3 is 15 amino acids long. In DNA form, the CDR3 reads TGCGCCAGCAGCTCAACCGGGACTAGCGGGACTGAGCAGTACTTC. It yields the protein CASSSTGTSGTEQYF.

J is TRBJ1-3 and V is TRBV7-8; D is perhaps TRBD1 (5 bases). Germline V gives CDR1 SGHVS, CDR2 FQNEAQ. The CDR3 loop spans 20 amino acids. Trimming took off 5 bases at V and 0 bases at J, with 26 bases between the two ends. CDR3 loop: CASSGARVPGRDRSGNTIYF. The CDR3 DNA reads TGTGCCAGCAGCGGAGCCAGGGTACCAGGCCGAGACCGCTCTGGAAACACCATATATTTT.

This clone occurred a few times. The chain couples TRBV18 to TRBJ2-7; TRBD1 matches 7 bases. J gave up 3 bases and V 3 bases, and 5 bases lay outside the gene matches. In germline, CDR1 is KGHSH, CDR2 LQKENI. The CDR3 is 14 residues long. The CDR3 DNA sequence: TGTGCCAGCTCACCGACAGGGTCGTTCTACGAGCAGTACTTC. Translating gives CASSPTGSFYEQYF. Using reference TRBV18 and TRBJ2-7 for the parts outside the CDR3, the full variable domain is NAGVMQNPRHLVRRRGQEARLRCSPMKGHSHVYWYRQLPEEGLKFMVYLQKENIIDESGMPKERFSAEFPKEGPSILRIQQVVRGDSAAYFCASSPTGSFYEQYFGPGTRLTVT.

The rearrangement joins TRBV28 to TRBJ1-2; maybe TRBD1 (6 bases). Germline CDR1 and CDR2: MDHEN and SYDVKM. Trimming removed 6 bases at V and 7 bases at J, with 15 bases between. CDR3 length equals 13 residues. The CDR3 nucleotides read TGTGCCAGCAGACTACAGGGTAACGTTGGCTACACCTTC. Encoded protein: CASRLQGNVGYTF.

CDR3 sequence reads: CASSYADRVIHNEQFF. The CDR3 DNA reads TGTGCCAGCAGTTACGCGGACAGGGTAATACACAATGAGCAGTTCTTC. V gene TRBV6-6 combines with J gene TRBJ2-1, with 8 positions matching TRBD1. Germline CDR1 MNHNY, CDR2 SVGAGI (reference sequence). The J segment lost 5 bases and the V segment lost 2 bases, leaving 8 bases of the junction unmatched. The CDR3 length is 16 residues.

J is TRBJ2-7 and V is TRBV10-1; 8 positions agree with TRBD1. CDR1 is WNHNN, CDR2 SYGVQD, per germline (reference sequence). The CDR3 consists of 14 residues. Unmatched junction bases numbered 6, after V lost 3 bases and J lost 5 bases. The CDR3 reads CASSDRGRLDEQYF. CDR3 DNA sequence: TGCGCCAGCAGTGACAGGGGGCGACTCGACGAGCAGTACTTC.

Many counts were recorded for this clone. This rearrangement joins TRBV18 to TRBJ1-2; D gene unclear. Trimming shortened V by 0 bases and J by 10 bases, and 24 bases separated the two germline ends. The germline V gene encodes CDR1 KGHSH and CDR2 LQKENI. The CDR3 length is 17 residues. DNA for the CDR3: TGTGCCAGCTCACCACCCTTTGTCACCGCCCAAGCGCTTTACTACACCTTC. This codes for CASSPPFVTAQALYYTF.

The V gene is TRBV7-2, the J gene TRBJ1-2; the D is unclear. Germline CDR1 and CDR2: SGHTA and FQGNSA. Trimming left V 1 base short and J 7 bases short, with 10 bases between. The CDR3 is 13 amino acids. CDR3 in amino acids: CASSLVVPGGYTF. DNA for the CDR3: TGTGCCAGCAGCTTAGTAGTCCCGGGTGGCTACACCTTC.

The chain combines TRBV5-4 with TRBJ1-1; 8 bases are a match to TRBD1. With 4 bases clipped from V and 2 bases from J, the junction kept 7 bases outside the gene matches. This CDR3 region has 15 residues. The V gene's germline CDR1 is SGHNT and CDR2 YYREEE (reference sequence). The CDR3 here is CASSIGQGDNTEAFF. The CDR3 DNA reads TGTGCCAGCAGCATCGGACAGGGAGATAACACTGAAGCTTTCTTT.